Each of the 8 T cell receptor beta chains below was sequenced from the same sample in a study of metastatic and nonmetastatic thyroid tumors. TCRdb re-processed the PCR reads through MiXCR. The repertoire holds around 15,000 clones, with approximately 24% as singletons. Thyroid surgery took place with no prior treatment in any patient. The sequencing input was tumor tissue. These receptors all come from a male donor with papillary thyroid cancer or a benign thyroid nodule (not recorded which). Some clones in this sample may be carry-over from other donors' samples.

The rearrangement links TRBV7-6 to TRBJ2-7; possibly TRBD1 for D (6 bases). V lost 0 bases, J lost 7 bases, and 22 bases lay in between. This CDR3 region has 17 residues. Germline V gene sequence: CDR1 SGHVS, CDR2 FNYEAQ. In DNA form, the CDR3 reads TGTGCCAGCAGCTTAGCCCCTCCGGGGCAGGGGCTAGGGGAGCAGTACTTC. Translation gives CASSLAPPGQGLGEQYF.

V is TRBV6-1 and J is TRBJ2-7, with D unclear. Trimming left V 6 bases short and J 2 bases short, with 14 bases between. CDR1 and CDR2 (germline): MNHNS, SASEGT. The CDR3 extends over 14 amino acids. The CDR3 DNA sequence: TGTGCCAGCAGCGTCTCGGGCCTAGCCTACGAGCAGTACTTC. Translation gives CASSVSGLAYEQYF.

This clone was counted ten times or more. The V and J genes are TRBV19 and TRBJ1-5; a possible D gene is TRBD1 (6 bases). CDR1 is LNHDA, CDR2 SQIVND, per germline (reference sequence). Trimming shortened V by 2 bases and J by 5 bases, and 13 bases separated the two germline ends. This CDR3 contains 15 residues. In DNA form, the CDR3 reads TGTGCCAGTAGTATACAACGAAGGGGGGATCAGCCCCAGCATTTT. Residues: CASSIQRRGDQPQHF.

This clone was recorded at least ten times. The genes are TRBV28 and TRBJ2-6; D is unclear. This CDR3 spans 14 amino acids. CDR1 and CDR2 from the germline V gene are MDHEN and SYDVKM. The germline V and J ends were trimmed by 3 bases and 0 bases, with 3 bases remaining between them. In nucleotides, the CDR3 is TGTGCCAGCAGTTTTGCCTCTGGGGCCAACGTCCTGACTTTC. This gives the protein CASSFASGANVLTF.

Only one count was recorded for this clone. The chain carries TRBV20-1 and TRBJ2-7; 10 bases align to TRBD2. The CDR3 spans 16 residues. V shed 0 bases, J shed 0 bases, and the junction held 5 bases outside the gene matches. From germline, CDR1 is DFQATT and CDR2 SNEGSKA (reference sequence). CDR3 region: CSARDKLAGFSYEQYF. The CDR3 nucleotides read TGCAGTGCTAGAGATAAACTAGCGGGATTCTCCTACGAGCAGTACTTC.

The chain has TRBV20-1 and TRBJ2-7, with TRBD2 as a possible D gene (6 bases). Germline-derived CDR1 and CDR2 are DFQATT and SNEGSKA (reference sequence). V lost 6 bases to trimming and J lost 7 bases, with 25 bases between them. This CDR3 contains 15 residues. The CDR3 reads CSAAASVISVGEQYF. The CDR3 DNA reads TGCAGTGCCGCGGCTAGCGTGATTTCTGTGGGGGAGCAGTACTTC.

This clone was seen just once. The chain's CDR3 is CASSPSRSGANVLTF. Here the CDR3 DNA reads TGTGCCAGCAGCCCCAGTCGCTCTGGGGCCAACGTCCTGACTTTC. This chain links TRBV7-3 with TRBJ2-6; D is ambiguous. Looked up from germline, CDR1 is SGHTA and CDR2 is FQGTGA. The ends were cut back, 5 bases at V and 0 bases at J, with 8 bases in the middle. The length of the CDR3 is 15 residues.

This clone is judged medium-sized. The CDR3 protein is CASSWMPGQSTDTQYF. The CDR3, as DNA: TGTGCCAGCAGCTGGATGCCGGGACAAAGCACAGATACGCAGTATTTT. The rearrangement joins TRBV5-5 to TRBJ2-3; D perhaps matches TRBD1 (6 bases). Germline CDR1 is SGHKS and CDR2 is YYEKEE (reference sequence). The CDR3 has 16 residues. The V end lost 3 bases, the J end lost 0 bases, and 14 bases lay between the germline ends.